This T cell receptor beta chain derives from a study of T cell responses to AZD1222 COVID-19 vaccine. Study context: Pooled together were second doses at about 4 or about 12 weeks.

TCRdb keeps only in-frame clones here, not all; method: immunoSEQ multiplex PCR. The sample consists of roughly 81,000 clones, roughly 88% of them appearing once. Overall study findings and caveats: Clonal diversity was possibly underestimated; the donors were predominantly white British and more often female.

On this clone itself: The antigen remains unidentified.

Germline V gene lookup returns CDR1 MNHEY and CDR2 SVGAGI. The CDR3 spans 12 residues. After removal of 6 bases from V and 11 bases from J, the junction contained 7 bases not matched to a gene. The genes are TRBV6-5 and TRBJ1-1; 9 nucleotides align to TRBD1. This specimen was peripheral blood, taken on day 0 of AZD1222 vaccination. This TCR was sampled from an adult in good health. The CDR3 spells CASRRTGDRAFF. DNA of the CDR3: TGTGCCAGCAGAAGGACAGGGGATCGGGCTTTCTTT.